The rows below give T cell receptor beta chains drawn from one sample of a study of blood T cell repertoires in COVID-19. TCRdb's copy holds only in-frame clones and misses some; the assay was immunoSEQ multiplex PCR. Among just over 300,000 clones listed, roughly 91% were seen once. Sequenced input: peripheral blood. The receptors here all came from a woman aged 25 to 39 with COVID-19, enrolled during active disease. The CDR3 runs from the conserved cysteine through the conserved F or W. The order of the fields is D gene, J gene, V gene, clone size, CDR3 DNA, CDR3 protein. D genes are given only for firm matches. Size values are once, few and many counts, or a class for expanded clones, and some rows have none.

d_call: TRBD1; j_call: TRBJ2-7; v_call: TRBV3-1/TRBV3-2; clone_size: -; cdr3_nt: TGTGCCAGCAGCTACCCGGGACAGGGGGCAGAAGAGCAGTACTTC; cdr3_aa: CASSYPGQGAEEQYF
d_call: -; j_call: TRBJ1-5; v_call: TRBV19; clone_size: -; cdr3_nt: TGTGCCAGTAGTATTTCGTCAGGGTGGCCGAATCAGCCCCAGCATTTT; cdr3_aa: CASSISSGWPNQPQHF
d_call: TRBD1; j_call: TRBJ2-1; v_call: TRBV9; clone_size: -; cdr3_nt: TGTGCCAGCAGCGGACAGGGTACTGAGCAGTTCTTC; cdr3_aa: CASSGQGTEQFF
d_call: -; j_call: TRBJ2-1; v_call: TRBV20-1; clone_size: -; cdr3_nt: TGCAGTGCTAGTTTGGGACACAATAGGGAGCAGTTCTTC; cdr3_aa: CSASLGHNREQFF
d_call: -; j_call: TRBJ1-6; v_call: TRBV4-3; clone_size: -; cdr3_nt: TGCGCCAGCAGCCGAGAGCAGTCGGGGAATTCACCCCTCCACTTT; cdr3_aa: CASSREQSGNSPLHF
d_call: -; j_call: TRBJ1-4; v_call: TRBV9; clone_size: few; cdr3_nt: TGTGCCAGCAGCGGGCGGGGAGGCACAATGAATGAAAAACTGTTTTTT; cdr3_aa: CASSGRGGTMNEKLFF
d_call: TRBD1; j_call: TRBJ2-1; v_call: TRBV6-2/TRBV6-3; clone_size: -; cdr3_nt: TGTGCCAGCAGTTACAACAGGGGCGATAATGAGCAGTTCTTC; cdr3_aa: CASSYNRGDNEQFF
d_call: TRBD1; j_call: TRBJ1-2; v_call: TRBV6-1; clone_size: -; cdr3_nt: TGTGCCAGCAGTGGAGGGGGCGGGATAGCTAACTATGGCTACACCTTC; cdr3_aa: CASSGGGGIANYGYTF
d_call: TRBD2; j_call: TRBJ2-7; v_call: TRBV4-2; clone_size: -; cdr3_nt: TGTGCCAGCAGCCAAGATAAGGGTAGCGGGGCCTACGAGCAGTACTTC; cdr3_aa: CASSQDKGSGAYEQYF
d_call: -; j_call: TRBJ2-7; v_call: TRBV11-3; clone_size: once; cdr3_nt: TGTGCCAGCAGCTTAGATTATAACAGGGAATACGACTACGAGCAGTACTTC; cdr3_aa: CASSLDYNREYDYEQYF
d_call: -; j_call: TRBJ1-2; v_call: TRBV4-1; clone_size: -; cdr3_nt: TGCGCCAGCAGCCAGGGGACATCTTATGGCTACACCTTC; cdr3_aa: CASSQGTSYGYTF
d_call: -; j_call: TRBJ2-5; v_call: TRBV7-9; clone_size: few; cdr3_nt: TGTGCCAGCAGCCTGTACCAAGAGACCCAGTACTTC; cdr3_aa: CASSLYQETQYF
d_call: TRBD1; j_call: TRBJ2-7; v_call: TRBV13; clone_size: -; cdr3_nt: TGTGCCAGCAGCGCCGACAGGGGCCACGAGCAGTACTTC; cdr3_aa: CASSADRGHEQYF
d_call: -; j_call: TRBJ1-1; v_call: TRBV15; clone_size: -; cdr3_nt: TGTGCCACCAGCGGCGGAACAGGATCAAGGTTTACTGAAGCTTTCTTT; cdr3_aa: CATSGGTGSRFTEAFF
d_call: -; j_call: TRBJ2-3; v_call: TRBV12-3/TRBV12-4; clone_size: -; cdr3_nt: TGTGCCAGCAGTTTTCAGGCTACGCAGTATTTT; cdr3_aa: CASSFQATQYF
d_call: -; j_call: TRBJ1-2; v_call: TRBV4-1; clone_size: -; cdr3_nt: TGCGCCAGCAGCCAAGTTTTTACATTTGCTAACTATGGCTACACCTTC; cdr3_aa: CASSQVFTFANYGYTF
d_call: TRBD1; j_call: TRBJ2-5; v_call: TRBV28; clone_size: -; cdr3_nt: TGTGCCAGCAGTACTTTCCCTCAGACAGGGGATCGGGAGACCCAGTACTTC; cdr3_aa: CASSTFPQTGDRETQYF
d_call: -; j_call: TRBJ1-6; v_call: TRBV10-3; clone_size: -; cdr3_nt: TGTGCCATCAGTGAGTCCGGTTCACCCCTCCACTTT; cdr3_aa: CAISESGSPLHF
d_call: -; j_call: TRBJ1-1; v_call: TRBV13; clone_size: once; cdr3_nt: TGTGCCAGCAGCTGGGGAGGGAACACTGAAGCTTTCTTT; cdr3_aa: CASSWGGNTEAFF
d_call: -; j_call: TRBJ1-6; v_call: TRBV2; clone_size: -; cdr3_nt: TGTGCCAGCAGTGAAGCGTACGGCTCCTATAATTCACCCCTCCACTTT; cdr3_aa: CASSEAYGSYNSPLHF
d_call: TRBD2; j_call: TRBJ2-3; v_call: TRBV7-3; clone_size: -; cdr3_nt: TGTGCCAGCAGCCCTATACATAGCGGGGCCTGGGGAGATACGCAGTATTTT; cdr3_aa: CASSPIHSGAWGDTQYF
d_call: TRBD2; j_call: TRBJ2-1; v_call: TRBV20-1; clone_size: -; cdr3_nt: TGCAGTGCTAGTAATTTGGCTAGCGGGGGAGAAGAGCAGTTCTTC; cdr3_aa: CSASNLASGGEEQFF
d_call: TRBD1; j_call: TRBJ2-2; v_call: TRBV2; clone_size: -; cdr3_nt: TGTGCCAGCAGTGACCCACAGGGGCCCGGCCTCGGGGAGCTGTTTTTT; cdr3_aa: CASSDPQGPGLGELFF
d_call: -; j_call: TRBJ2-5; v_call: TRBV2; clone_size: -; cdr3_nt: TGTGCCAGCAGTGGAGATTCCCAAGAGACCCAGTACTTC; cdr3_aa: CASSGDSQETQYF
d_call: -; j_call: TRBJ1-2; v_call: TRBV6-6; clone_size: -; cdr3_nt: TGTGCCAGCAGTCCCTCCGGAGCCTCTAGTCTAGGTGGCTACACCTTC; cdr3_aa: CASSPSGASSLGGYTF
d_call: -; j_call: TRBJ2-3; v_call: TRBV7-6; clone_size: -; cdr3_nt: TGTGCCAGCAGCTGGGGACTGTCCACAGATACGCAGTATTTT; cdr3_aa: CASSWGLSTDTQYF
d_call: -; j_call: TRBJ2-7; v_call: TRBV7-9; clone_size: -; cdr3_nt: TGTGCCAGCAGCGGGAGCAGGGGTTGGGGCGAGCAGTACTTC; cdr3_aa: CASSGSRGWGEQYF
d_call: TRBD2; j_call: TRBJ2-7; v_call: TRBV6-4; clone_size: -; cdr3_nt: TGTGCCAGCAGTGACTCGTTAGGCGGGGGACCAACCTACGAGCAGTACTTC; cdr3_aa: CASSDSLGGGPTYEQYF
d_call: TRBD1; j_call: TRBJ1-2; v_call: TRBV12-3/TRBV12-4; clone_size: -; cdr3_nt: TGTGCCAGCAGGGCACAGGGGGTAGGTGGCTACACCTTC; cdr3_aa: CASRAQGVGGYTF
d_call: -; j_call: TRBJ1-2; v_call: TRBV7-9; clone_size: -; cdr3_nt: TGTGCCAGCAGCTTAGCGAGGGAGAGAACTTTCGGCTACACCTTC; cdr3_aa: CASSLARERTFGYTF
d_call: -; j_call: TRBJ2-1; v_call: TRBV5-6; clone_size: few; cdr3_nt: TGTGCCAGCAGCAGCGGGCCCATCGGGTACAATGAGCAGTTCTTC; cdr3_aa: CASSSGPIGYNEQFF
d_call: TRBD1; j_call: TRBJ1-6; v_call: TRBV6-6; clone_size: -; cdr3_nt: TGTGCCAGCAGTTACTACTCCGAGGGACAGATCTTCTTT; cdr3_aa: CASSYYSEGQIFF
d_call: -; j_call: TRBJ1-5; v_call: TRBV10-3; clone_size: -; cdr3_nt: TGTGCCATCAGTGAGGGTCTACTCAATCAGCCCCAGCATTTT; cdr3_aa: CAISEGLLNQPQHF
d_call: -; j_call: TRBJ2-3; v_call: TRBV10-1; clone_size: -; cdr3_nt: TGCGCCAGCAGTGAGTCCGAGCAGGGCCGCACAGATACGCAGTATTTT; cdr3_aa: CASSESEQGRTDTQYF
d_call: -; j_call: TRBJ1-1; v_call: TRBV11-1; clone_size: -; cdr3_nt: TGTGCCAGCAGCTTAGTCCCAACAGGGGAAGCTTTCTTT; cdr3_aa: CASSLVPTGEAFF
d_call: -; j_call: TRBJ1-6; v_call: TRBV3-1/TRBV3-2; clone_size: -; cdr3_nt: TGTGCCAGCAGCCCACAGGGCATTGTGAATAATTCACCCCTCCACTTT; cdr3_aa: CASSPQGIVNNSPLHF
d_call: -; j_call: TRBJ1-1; v_call: TRBV7-9; clone_size: -; cdr3_nt: TGTGCCAGCAGTCCCGTGGGTGGGGCGCGGAACACTGAAGCTTTCTTT; cdr3_aa: CASSPVGGARNTEAFF
d_call: TRBD1; j_call: TRBJ1-5; v_call: TRBV19; clone_size: -; cdr3_nt: TGTGCCAGTAGTATAGGAGTCCTGGCAGGGGGACAGCCCCAGCATTTT; cdr3_aa: CASSIGVLAGGQPQHF
d_call: -; j_call: TRBJ2-1; v_call: TRBV7-7; clone_size: -; cdr3_nt: TGTGCCAGCAGCTCGTGGCCCCGGGGAAACAATGAGCAGTTCTTC; cdr3_aa: CASSSWPRGNNEQFF
d_call: TRBD1; j_call: TRBJ1-3; v_call: TRBV9; clone_size: -; cdr3_nt: TGTGCCAGCAGCGTGGCATCGGGACAGGGTCTCGCAGGAAACACCATATATTTT; cdr3_aa: CASSVASGQGLAGNTIYF
d_call: -; j_call: TRBJ2-3; v_call: TRBV5-4; clone_size: once; cdr3_nt: TGTGCCAGCAGCTTGGCCCAGAGGGATTGGGGCACAGATACGCAGTATTTT; cdr3_aa: CASSLAQRDWGTDTQYF
d_call: TRBD1; j_call: TRBJ2-2; v_call: TRBV3-1/TRBV3-2; clone_size: -; cdr3_nt: TGTGCCAGCAGTCGACAGGGGGCCGGCACCGGGGAGCTGTTTTTT; cdr3_aa: CASSRQGAGTGELFF
d_call: TRBD1; j_call: TRBJ1-1; v_call: TRBV6-5; clone_size: -; cdr3_nt: TGTGCCAGCAGATGGGACAGCTTGAACACTGAAGCTTTCTTT; cdr3_aa: CASRWDSLNTEAFF
d_call: -; j_call: TRBJ1-1; v_call: TRBV19; clone_size: -; cdr3_nt: TGTGCCAGTAGTACCCAGGTGAACACTGAAGCTTTCTTT; cdr3_aa: CASSTQVNTEAFF
d_call: TRBD1; j_call: TRBJ1-6; v_call: TRBV24-1; clone_size: -; cdr3_nt: TGTGCCACCAGCCCGGGACAGGGGATCGTTAATTCACCCCTCCACTTT; cdr3_aa: CATSPGQGIVNSPLHF
d_call: TRBD2; j_call: TRBJ2-2; v_call: TRBV4-2; clone_size: few; cdr3_nt: TGTGCCAGCAGCCAAGCGGCGGGGGACACCGGGGAGCTGTTTTTT; cdr3_aa: CASSQAAGDTGELFF
d_call: -; j_call: TRBJ1-2; v_call: TRBV24-1; clone_size: -; cdr3_nt: TGTGCCACCAGTGACAAGGACATCTCGTATGGCTACACCTTC; cdr3_aa: CATSDKDISYGYTF
d_call: TRBD1; j_call: TRBJ2-3; v_call: TRBV11-3; clone_size: -; cdr3_nt: TGTGCCAGACAGAGGGGACAGATTACAGATACGCAGTATTTT; cdr3_aa: CARQRGQITDTQYF
d_call: -; j_call: TRBJ2-1; v_call: TRBV12-3/TRBV12-4; clone_size: -; cdr3_nt: TGTGCCAGCTGCCGTGCGAATGAGCAGTTCTTC; cdr3_aa: CASCRANEQFF
d_call: TRBD2; j_call: TRBJ2-3; v_call: TRBV11-2; clone_size: -; cdr3_nt: TGTGCCAGCAGCTATGGGACTAGCGGGGGACATACGCAGTATTTT; cdr3_aa: CASSYGTSGGHTQYF
d_call: -; j_call: TRBJ1-4; v_call: TRBV5-4; clone_size: -; cdr3_nt: TGTGCCAGCAGCTTTGGCGGTGCAACTAATGAAAAACTGTTTTTT; cdr3_aa: CASSFGGATNEKLFF
d_call: -; j_call: TRBJ2-5; v_call: TRBV18; clone_size: -; cdr3_nt: TGTGCCAGCTCATACAGGGAACAAGAGACCCAGTACTTC; cdr3_aa: CASSYREQETQYF
d_call: TRBD2; j_call: TRBJ2-1; v_call: TRBV3-1/TRBV3-2; clone_size: -; cdr3_nt: TGTGCCAGCAGCCAGGGACTAGCGGGGAACAATGAGCAGTTCTTC; cdr3_aa: CASSQGLAGNNEQFF
d_call: -; j_call: TRBJ1-4; v_call: TRBV4-2; clone_size: -; cdr3_nt: TGTGCCAGCAGCCCAAGACAGAGACAGAATGAAAAACTGTTTTTT; cdr3_aa: CASSPRQRQNEKLFF
d_call: TRBD1; j_call: TRBJ2-7; v_call: TRBV10-3; clone_size: -; cdr3_nt: TGTGCCATCAGTGGGGGACAGGGGGACTCCTACGAGCAGTACTTC; cdr3_aa: CAISGGQGDSYEQYF
d_call: -; j_call: TRBJ1-6; v_call: TRBV18; clone_size: -; cdr3_nt: TGTGCCAGCTCACCATCGGGTGGGAATTCACCCCTCCACTTT; cdr3_aa: CASSPSGGNSPLHF
d_call: TRBD1; j_call: TRBJ1-2; v_call: TRBV27; clone_size: -; cdr3_nt: TGTGCCAGCAGGGGACAGGGCGTTAACTATGGCTACACCTTC; cdr3_aa: CASRGQGVNYGYTF
d_call: -; j_call: TRBJ1-2; v_call: TRBV28; clone_size: -; cdr3_nt: TGTGCCAGCAGTTTGACCGGGACTGACTATGGCTACACCTTC; cdr3_aa: CASSLTGTDYGYTF
d_call: -; j_call: TRBJ1-2; v_call: TRBV6-6; clone_size: -; cdr3_nt: TGTGCCAGCAGTTACATGGAGGACTATGGCTACACCTTC; cdr3_aa: CASSYMEDYGYTF